Following are 3 T cell receptor beta chains from one sample sequenced in a study of blood T cells in healthy people across ages (dated by TCRdb to between 2015 and 2017). The library was generated by 5' RACE. The sequencer listed for this sample is Illumina HiSeq 2500. A second PCR of 7 to 11 cycles was performed with a sample-barcoded 5' primer and a J-beta primer mix. In TCRdb, the public reads were trimmed at Q25 with fastp and aligned with MiXCR, with productive beta chains retained. Records with the same CDR3 protein are collapsed into one entry carrying the most frequent genes and DNA. The sample data list about 1.8 million distinct CDR3 sequences, and just under 50% of these were observed just once. Less than 2.5% of the sample rests with the top ten. The sample consisted of blood. These receptors all come from a middle-aged woman in good health.

J is TRBJ1-5 and V is TRBV4-2; D is ambiguous. V lost 1 base to trimming and J lost 0 bases, with 10 bases between them. This CDR3 contains 16 residues. Germline values: CDR1 LGHNA, CDR2 YNFKEQ. CDR3 sequence reads: CASSQVYGFSNQPQHF. CDR3 in DNA: TGTGCCAGCAGCCAAGTTTACGGATTTAGCAATCAGCCCCAGCATTTT.

This chain uses TRBV7-2 with TRBJ2-3, with D perhaps matching TRBD1 (7 bases). The CDR3 loop spans 16 amino acids. Germline V gene lookup returns CDR1 SGHTA and CDR2 FQGNSA. Trimming removed 5 bases at V and 3 bases at J, with 18 bases between. CDR3 sequence reads: CASSTTGTGATDTQYF. The CDR3 DNA sequence: TGTGCCAGCAGCACGACAGGGACGGGGGCGACAGATACGCAGTATTTT.

This clonotype occurred a few times. J is TRBJ2-3 and V is TRBV15, with D tentatively TRBD1 (5 bases). This CDR3 is built from 15 residues. V lost 0 bases and J 4 bases, leaving 11 bases between the germline ends. From germline, CDR1 is LNHNV and CDR2 YYDKDF (reference sequence). CDR3 residues: CATSRDGQGSDTQYF. The CDR3 nucleotides are TGTGCCACCAGCAGAGATGGGCAGGGTTCAGATACGCAGTATTTT.